This TCR beta chain was observed in a study of blood T cells in healthy people across ages (dated by TCRdb to 2013 to 2016). With regard to the full study: In model experiments, template switching captured about one uniquely barcoded TCR beta cDNA molecule for every two T cells. Using deep sequencing normalized with unique cDNA molecular identifiers, the study measured how TCR beta repertoire diversity changes with age. Donors were grouped into four age groups: young (average approximately 15 years), middle-aged (roughly 38), aged (around 60) and long-lived (about 82). To avoid experimental bias, donors of different ages were spread randomly across the sequencing lanes. Using the same blood draw, the study looked at two additional independent replicas of 1 million unique cDNA reads for two donors, one aged 18 to 30 and the other aged 80 or older. What the study reported, not specific to this receptor: Donor CMV infection status was unknown, potentially confounding age-related changes in expanded clonotypes. A strong correlation was found between observed TCR beta diversity and the percentage of naive T cells measured by flow cytometry. Bulk unsorted PBMC profiling prevented conclusive comparison of naive and antigen-experienced compartments. Compared with the aged group, the long-lived group had more naive CD4+ T cells, fewer expanded clones and increased TCR diversity, a pattern suggesting age selection. Observed TCR beta diversity per million T cells fell roughly linearly with age, and a significant reduction was already apparent by age around 36. Total diversity estimates from one million sequenced T cells were considered lower bounds and underestimates.

Library preparation employed 5' RACE. Sequencing relied on an Illumina HiSeq 2500. The second PCR ran for roughly 6 to 11 cycles and used a J-beta primer mix along with a sample-barcoded 5' primer. A unique molecular identifier was introduced onto each TCR beta cDNA molecule by a template-switch 5' adaptor carrying 12 random nucleotides. Each sample yielded at least 2.5 million CDR3-containing paired-end reads. The Mint cDNA synthesis kit, primed by a TRBC-specific oligonucleotide, was used to synthesize first-strand cDNA from all RNA. Following uracil-DNA glycosylase treatment, all cDNA underwent a first 18-cycle PCR with the universal primers M1SS and BC2_uni_R. On the study's bioinformatics: Each sample was normalized by randomly selecting 1 million high-quality reads, each carrying a distinct molecular identifier. Instead of being binned into consensus sequences, reads with shared molecular identifiers were discarded. MiTCR, set to a Q25 quality threshold and the strictest error-elimination algorithm, was used for CDR3 identification, clonotype clustering and error correction. A nonparametric unseen species model with Euler transformation was used to estimate lower-bound total TCR beta diversity. TCRdb trimmed the raw reads at Q25, called clones with MiXCR and kept productive beta chains. Entries are consolidated by CDR3 protein sequence, retaining the most common genes and DNA. These V and J calls rely on TCRdb rather than the paper's analysis. Here the sample has some 700,000 distinct CDR3 sequences; 43% occur a single time. 20% to 25% of the sample belongs to the ten largest clones.

Donors were under 40 systemically healthy Caucasian individuals from Russia aged roughly 6 to 90 years. About 9.8 milliliters of peripheral blood were drawn from each donor into EDTA-treated Vacutainer tubes. PBMCs were isolated by Ficoll-Paque density-gradient centrifugation, with at least 7 million obtained per sample. Trizol reagent was used to extract total RNA from the PBMCs, yielding at least 5 micrograms per sample. For every donor, flow cytometry on a PBMC aliquot measured the percentage of naive CD45RAhigh/CD27high T cells. As encoded in the germline V gene (reference sequence), CDR1 is SEHNR while CDR2 is FQNEAQ. The CDR3 goes from the cysteine to the phenylalanine over 14 residues. The read is trimmed to its CDR3 DNA, 42 bases read in frame from base 1. Only a few counts were recorded for this clonotype. Its binding antigen is unknown. No quality values exist for individual bases; no much larger clone is one base distant.

This chain is built from TRBV7-9 and TRBJ2-5; the D gene is perhaps TRBD2, on 6 matching bases. The end of the DNA is better explained by TRBJ2-7, so the J call may be wrong. The specimen was blood. The receptor comes from a woman aged 55-70 years in good health. The nucleotide sequence reads as follows: TGTGCCAGCAGCCGTGGAGGGGTGACCTACGAGCAGTACTTC. It translates as CASSRGGVTYEQYF.